Detailed here is one T cell receptor (beta chain). Its antigen remains unidentified. This sample was taken from a study of cytomegalovirus exposure and HLA in healthy donors. General study findings and limits: The authors judged a highly shared variant cluster likely a sequencing artifact. Differences between HLA loci emerged in a later analysis of TCR association rates, with DRB1 most and HLA-C fewest. Clonal expansion was found to be greater in HLA-associated TCR beta chains than in equally common others in a later analysis.

Germline loops: CDR1 GTSNPN, CDR2 SVGIG (reference sequence). Deletions cut 4 bases from V and 4 bases from J, with 13 bases between. The CDR3 has 13 residues. PCR employed 60 Vbeta and 13 Jbeta primers. The data were produced by immunoSEQ multiplex PCR, yet TCRdb's version contains in-frame clones alone and is incomplete. The sample consists of some 190,000 clones, 82% of them appearing once. Sequenced sample: PBMCs. The chain employs TRBV30 and TRBJ1-1, with a possible D match to TRBD1 (6 bases). This sequence was found in a man aged 40-49 years in good health and CMV-seronegative. CDR3: CAWNPTRGTEAFF. DNA for the CDR3: TGTGCCTGGAATCCGACCAGGGGCACTGAAGCTTTCTTT.